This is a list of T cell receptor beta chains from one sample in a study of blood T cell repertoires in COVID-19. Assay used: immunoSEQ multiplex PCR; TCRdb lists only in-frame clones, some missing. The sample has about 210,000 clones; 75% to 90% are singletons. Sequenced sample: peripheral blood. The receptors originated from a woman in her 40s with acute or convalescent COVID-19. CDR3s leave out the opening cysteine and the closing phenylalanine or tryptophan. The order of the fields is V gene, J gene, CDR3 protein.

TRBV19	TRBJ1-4	ASSGTGGTINEKLF
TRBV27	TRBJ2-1	ASRPSGTSGGLTYNEQF
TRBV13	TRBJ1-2	ASSLGQVYGYT
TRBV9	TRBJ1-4	ASSGRQGTNEKLF
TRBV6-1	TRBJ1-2	ASSVAQAGQFNYGYT
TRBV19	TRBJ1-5	ASSGTGGAGNQPQH
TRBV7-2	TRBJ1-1	ASSPQSRETEAF
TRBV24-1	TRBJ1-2	ATNGGGAGDGYT
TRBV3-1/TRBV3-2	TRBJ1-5	ASSPRGTINQPQH
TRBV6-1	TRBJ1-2	ASSELRHGYT
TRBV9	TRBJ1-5	ASSVGGGNQPQH